This passage covers 25 T cell receptor beta chains from one sample sequenced in a study of prognosis after radiotherapy for stage I lung cancer. Amplification of TCR beta CDR3 from genomic DNA used two-round multiplex PCR. For every TRBV and TRBJ gene, a specific primer was used in first-round PCR. MiXCR, run by TCRdb on the multiplex PCR reads, gives a single entry per CDR3 protein. The data show fewer than 30,000 distinct CDR3 sequences, with approximately 29% seen just once and under 45% held by the top ten. The sample here was PBMCs, taken before or after stereotactic body radiation therapy (not recorded which). The source of these receptors is a donor over 45 with non-small cell lung cancer.

This clonotype occurred a few times. The genes are TRBV5-4 and TRBJ2-2; TRBD1 might be the D (7 bases). The CDR3 contains 18 residues. Germline CDR1 SGHNT, CDR2 YYREEE (reference sequence). Between the trimmed V and J ends, which lost 6 bases and 1 base, there was a span of 22 bases. In DNA form, the CDR3 reads TGTGCCAGCATCTCGCAGAGACACAGGGGAGGGAACACCGGGGAGCTGTTTTTT. This gives the protein CASISQRHRGGNTGELFF.

The sample holds a few counts of this clonotype. A much larger clone sits a single nucleotide away, making a read error possible. The rearrangement joins TRBV6-2 or TRBV6-3 to TRBJ1-1; D is ambiguous. V lost 10 bases, J lost 6 bases, and 18 bases lay in between. Germline lookup yields CDR1 MNHEY and CDR2 SVGEGT. There are 13 residues in the CDR3. The CDR3 bases are TGTGCCACCACTTGGGCGGAAAACGCTGAAGCTTTCTTT. It is translated as CATTWAENAEAFF.

There are a few counts of this clonotype. A read error may explain this, as a much larger clone is one base away. CDR3 nucleotide sequence: TGTGTCAGCAGTGACGTAGGGGGACTTTTCTACGAGCAGTACTTC. Amino acids: CVSSDVGGLFYEQYF. The genes are TRBV2 and TRBJ2-7, with D tentatively TRBD1 or TRBD2 (6 bases each). This CDR3 has 15 amino acids. CDR1 and CDR2 (germline): SNHLY, FYNNEI.

Ten or more counts support this clonotype. The V gene is TRBV3-1, the J gene TRBJ2-6, with D maybe TRBD2 (5 bases). This CDR3 comprises 15 residues. Trimming left V 4 bases short and J 0 bases short, with 7 bases between. Germline V lookup: CDR1 LGHDT, CDR2 YNNKEL (reference sequence). CDR3 protein: CASSRGLSGANVLTF. CDR3 DNA sequence: TGTGCCAGCAGCCGTGGACTCTCTGGGGCCAACGTCCTGACTTTC.

This clonotype showed up many times. V and J are TRBV24-1 and TRBJ1-2, with TRBD1 as a possible D gene (5 bases). Trimming removed 4 bases from V and 8 bases from J, with 13 bases in between. The CDR3 contains 13 residues. Germline-derived CDR1 and CDR2 are KGHDR and SFDVKD. DNA for the CDR3: TGTGCCACCAGTGACCCAGGGTTCTGGGGCTACACCTTC. Amino acids: CATSDPGFWGYTF.

The V and J genes are TRBV11-2 and TRBJ2-7, with D perhaps matching TRBD2 (7 bases). CDR1 and CDR2 (germline): SGHAT, FQNNGV. CDR3 length equals 15 residues. Trimming took 0 bases from V and 0 from J, leaving 9 bases between them. CDR3: CASSLERGHSYEQYF. The CDR3 DNA reads TGTGCCAGCAGCTTAGAGCGGGGGCACTCCTACGAGCAGTACTTC.

The rearrangement joins TRBV5-4 to TRBJ2-7; TRBD2 matches at 7 bases. The germline CDR1 and CDR2 sequences are SGHNT and YYREEE (reference sequence). Unmatched junction bases numbered 12, after V lost 4 bases and J lost 5 bases. The CDR3 is 15 residues long. In DNA form, the CDR3 reads TGTGCCAGCAGCATACTAGCGAGAGTTAACAACGAGCAGTACTTC. This gives the protein CASSILARVNNEQYF.

This clonotype was seen repeatedly, ten times or more. The rearrangement links TRBV6-1 to TRBJ2-7; TRBD1 aligns across 7 bases. J gave up 2 bases and V 5 bases, and 9 bases lay outside the gene matches. This CDR3 is built from 15 residues. CDR1 is MNHNS and CDR2 is SASEGT in the germline V gene. The CDR3, as DNA: TGTGCCAGCAGTACCGGGACAGAGTATGCCTACGAGCAGTACTTC. Translated, it gives CASSTGTEYAYEQYF.

This clonotype was detected only once. V usage is TRBV27 and J usage is TRBJ2-7; weak D call: TRBD2 (6 bases). V lost 5 bases, J lost 4 bases, and 12 bases lay in between. The CDR3 runs to 13 residues. Per the germline V gene, CDR1 is MNHEY and CDR2 is SMNVEV (reference sequence). The CDR3 coding sequence is TGTGCCAGCAGTAGGCGGGAAGAATACGAGCAGTACTTC. The encoded protein is CASSRREEYEQYF.

This clonotype has a count of ten or more. The chain employs TRBV20-1 and TRBJ2-7, with 12 positions matching TRBD2. The CDR3 covers 13 residues. Trimming cost V 5 bases and J 7 bases; bases outside gene matches: 6. Looked up from germline, CDR1 is DFQATT and CDR2 is SNEGSKA (reference sequence). CDR3 residues: CSASSGGAWEQYF. DNA for the CDR3: TGCAGTGCTTCTAGCGGGGGGGCGTGGGAGCAGTACTTC.

This clonotype was observed many times. The rearrangement links TRBV27 to TRBJ2-7, with 8 bases identical to TRBD2. This CDR3 has 15 residues. The J segment lost 1 base and the V segment lost 5 bases, leaving 7 bases of the junction unmatched. The germline gives CDR1 MNHEY, CDR2 SMNVEV (reference sequence). CDR3 loop: CASSPGLGASYEQYF. In nucleotides, the CDR3 is TGTGCCAGCAGTCCGGGACTAGGGGCTTCCTACGAGCAGTACTTC.

This clonotype has at least ten counts. This sequence joins TRBV6-2 or TRBV6-3 and TRBJ2-1; no clear D. The V gene lost 3 bases and the J gene lost 8 bases, with 8 bases spanning the gap. This CDR3 comprises 12 residues. CDR1 is MNHEY and CDR2 is SVGEGT in the germline V gene. CDR3 DNA sequence: TGTGCCAGCAGTTATAGCACCTATGAGCAGTTCTTC. Encoded protein: CASSYSTYEQFF.

This clonotype was seen repeatedly, ten times or more. The V gene is TRBV20-1, the J gene TRBJ2-7, with 11 bases aligning to TRBD2. The CDR3 is made up of 17 amino acids. Germline V gives CDR1 DFQATT, CDR2 SNEGSKA (reference sequence). With V trimmed by 0 bases and J by 0 bases, 7 bases remained unmatched. CDR3 sequence: CSAREASGRPSSYEQYF. The CDR3 DNA is TGCAGTGCTAGAGAGGCTAGCGGGAGGCCAAGCTCCTACGAGCAGTACTTC.

At least ten counts were recorded for this clonotype. The chain carries TRBV6-4 and TRBJ1-5; weak D call: TRBD1 (6 bases). Germline V gene sequence: CDR1 MRHNA, CDR2 SNTAGT. V lost 0 bases to trimming and J lost 3 bases, with 9 bases between them. The CDR3 has 15 residues. CDR3 in DNA: TGTGCCAGCAGTGACTCGAAGGGGGACAATCAGCCCCAGCATTTT. This codes for CASSDSKGDNQPQHF.

This clonotype was detected many times. The rearrangement links TRBV7-8 to TRBJ2-7; 7 bases fit TRBD2. This CDR3 contains 14 residues. The V gene end was trimmed by 7 bases and the J gene end by 3 bases; junction bases not matched to a gene: 9. Per the germline V gene, CDR1 is SGHVS and CDR2 is FQNEAQ. CDR3 sequence reads: CASNPFGGNYEQYF. CDR3 in DNA: TGTGCCAGCAATCCCTTCGGGGGGAACTACGAGCAGTACTTC.

This clonotype was recorded at least ten times. The rearrangement uses TRBV7-9 and TRBJ1-1; D not certain. The CDR3 runs 14 residues. Trimming removed 5 bases at V and 5 bases at J, with 15 bases between. CDR1 is SEHNR and CDR2 is FQNEAQ in the germline V gene (reference sequence). The CDR3 nucleotides are TGTGCCAGCAGCCGCCCGGGCGGTTCAACTGAAGCTTTCTTT. Its protein product is CASSRPGGSTEAFF.

This clonotype was counted ten times or more. The J gene is TRBJ2-7, the V gene TRBV6-1; D is possibly TRBD2 (5 bases). Trimming removed 8 bases at V and 0 bases at J, with 11 bases between. Germline CDR1 and CDR2: MNHNS and SASEGT. The CDR3 is 13 residues long. The CDR3 DNA is TGTGCCAGCGTCGGACTGAGCTCCTACGAGCAGTACTTC. Translating gives CASVGLSSYEQYF.

This clonotype was detected only a few times. Here the CDR3 DNA reads TGTGCCAGCATGTCCTACGGATTAGCGGGGGGGATCTACAATGAGCAGTTCTTC. Protein: CASMSYGLAGGIYNEQFF. The chain couples TRBV7-9 to TRBJ2-1; the match to TRBD2 covers 11 bases. The CDR3 extends over 18 amino acids. Looked up from germline, CDR1 is SEHNR and CDR2 is FQNEAQ (reference sequence). With 7 bases clipped from V and 3 bases from J, the junction kept 14 bases outside the gene matches.

This clonotype was counted ten times or more. This rearrangement joins TRBV9 to TRBJ2-3; perhaps TRBD2 as D (5 bases). V lost 3 bases and J 2 bases, leaving 16 bases between the germline ends. Per germline, CDR1 SGDLS and CDR2 YYNGEE. This CDR3 is 16 amino acids long. The CDR3 is CASSGRISEITDTQYF. CDR3 bases: TGTGCCAGCAGCGGAAGGATTAGCGAGATCACAGATACGCAGTATTTT.

Regarding this clonotype: Germline is not matched at one junction end, which may reflect a read error. J is TRBJ2-1 and V is TRBV5-4, with unresolved D. The CDR3 consists of 12 residues. Germline V gene data show CDR1 as SGHNT and CDR2 as YYREEE (reference sequence). The CDR3 sequence: CASSLGYNEQLF. In nucleotides, the CDR3 is TGTGCCAGCAGCTTGGGCTACAATGAGCAGCTCTTC.

This clonotype was detected ten times or more. V usage is TRBV27 and J usage is TRBJ1-1; tentatively, D is TRBD1 (5 bases). The ends were cut back, 2 bases at V and 1 base at J, with 11 bases in the middle. Germline loops: CDR1 MNHEY, CDR2 SMNVEV (reference sequence). The CDR3 is 15 amino acids. The CDR3 loop reads CASSLKWQGNTEAFF. CDR3 nucleotide sequence: TGTGCCAGCAGTTTAAAATGGCAGGGGAACACTGAAGCTTTCTTT.

In its sample, this clonotype was seen many times. The chain links TRBV5-1 to TRBJ1-2; 10 bases line up with TRBD1. With V trimmed by 5 bases and J by 3 bases, 7 bases remained unmatched. The CDR3 is 15 residues long. Germline assignment: CDR1 SGHRS and CDR2 YFSETQ. The CDR3 DNA reads as TGCGCCAGCAGGTTGTCCGGGACAGGGGACTATGGCTACACCTTC. Protein product: CASRLSGTGDYGYTF.

By sample fraction, this clonotype is medium-sized (0.01 to 0.1%). The rearrangement links TRBV11-3 to TRBJ2-7; D perhaps matches TRBD1 (5 bases). V lost 0 bases to trimming and J lost 8 bases, with 8 bases between them. This CDR3 is built from 12 residues. Per germline, CDR1 SGHNT and CDR2 YENEEA. CDR3 region: CASSLDQGKQYF. CDR3 sequence (DNA): TGTGCCAGCAGCTTAGATCAGGGCAAGCAGTACTTC.

V is TRBV28 and J is TRBJ2-7, with D perhaps assigned TRBD1 or TRBD2 (5 bases each). The CDR3 is 15 residues long. V lost 6 bases and J 4 bases, leaving 19 bases between the germline ends. Germline V gene lookup returns CDR1 MDHEN and CDR2 SYDVKM. The CDR3 loop reads CASSRPGEGRYEQYF. The CDR3 DNA sequence: TGTGCCAGCAGCAGACCAGGAGAGGGGAGATACGAGCAGTACTTC.

This clonotype was detected ten times or more. The rearrangement joins TRBV13 to TRBJ2-3, with D tentatively TRBD2 (6 bases). The CDR3 covers 14 residues. V lost 3 bases, J lost 2 bases, and 9 bases lay in between. CDR1 and CDR2 from the germline V gene are PRHDT and FYEKMQ (reference sequence). The CDR3 DNA reads as TGTGCCAGCAGCTTGGGGGGAGTCACAGATACGCAGTATTTT. Translated: CASSLGGVTDTQYF.